This TCR beta chain comes out of a study of molecular identifiers for immune sequencing clone quantification. For the study at large: Five portions were made in replicates from RNA of approximately 22,000 or 94,000 naive CD8 cells, and four underwent sequencing.

V lost 4 bases to trimming and J lost 6 bases, with 16 bases between them. This CDR3 is 14 amino acids long. Germline values: CDR1 SGHRS, CDR2 YFSETQ. Whole-study findings and limits: Jurkat TCR RNA spiked in from one cell reportedly remained identifiable amid about a million naive cells. Barcode collisions between identical TCR molecules could shrink estimates of highly expanded clone sizes.

Listed TCR primers, together with previously described methods, were used for the bulk TCR libraries. MiXCR was run by TCRdb on the PCR reads, yielding one entry per CDR3 protein. The table shows over 550,000 distinct CDR3 sequences, with roughly 27% occurring only once. As concerns this clonotype: The target antigen is unknown. A read error is possible here, since a much larger clone lies one base away.

Input material: naive CD8+ T cells from blood, with Jurkat cell RNA spiked in. Subset defined: FACS-sorted CD8+CD4-CCR7+CD45RA+ naive T cells. The sequence was obtained from a human donor in good health. Some libraries in this study had Jurkat cell RNA spiked in. V usage is TRBV5-1 and J usage is TRBJ1-1, with a possible D match to TRBD1 (5 bases). The CDR3 is CASSGGLGLAEAFF. Here the CDR3 DNA reads TGCGCCAGCAGCGGTGGTTTGGGGCTCGCTGAAGCTTTCTTT.